Each of the 11 T cell receptor beta chains below was sequenced from the same sample in a study of blood T cell repertoires in COVID-19. Measured with immunoSEQ multiplex PCR; TCRdb has only the in-frame clones, and not every one. This sample yields just over 650,000 clones, of which just under 90% are seen a single time; about 0.24% belongs to the top ten. Sequencing was performed on peripheral blood. The receptors originated from a woman aged 18-29 years with acute or convalescent COVID-19.

The J gene is TRBJ2-7, the V gene TRBV19; D might be TRBD2 (5 bases). V lost 3 bases and J lost 5, with 8 bases in between. In germline, CDR1 is LNHDA, CDR2 SQIVND (reference sequence). The length of the CDR3 is 12 residues. Here the CDR3 reads CASSIEGNEQYF. In DNA form, the CDR3 reads TGTGCCAGTAGTATCGAGGGCAACGAGCAGTACTTC.

The CDR3 loop is CASSWDSRNTIYF. The CDR3 region has the DNA TGCGCCAGCAGCTGGGACAGCAGAAACACCATATATTTT. This chain uses TRBV5-1 with TRBJ1-3; TRBD1 aligns across 7 bases. CDR1 and CDR2 (germline): SGHRS, YFSETQ. The CDR3 runs to 13 residues. V lost 3 bases and J lost 5; bases outside the gene matches: 2.

V usage is TRBV7-9 and J usage is TRBJ2-7, with 9 bases fitting TRBD1. V dropped 5 bases and J dropped 5; count of bases not matched to a gene: 7. The germline gives CDR1 SEHNR, CDR2 FQNEAQ (reference sequence). This CDR3 region has 14 residues. The CDR3 nucleotides are TGTGCCAGCAGCGCCCGGGACAGGGTCCACGAGCAGTACTTC. Its protein product is CASSARDRVHEQYF.

This clone was recorded once. The gene calls are TRBV10-3 and TRBJ1-1, with D possibly TRBD1 on 5 matching bases. Trimming cost V 10 bases and J 5 bases, with 20 bases left between them. This CDR3 has 14 residues. Germline CDR1 is ENHRY and CDR2 is SYGVKD. CDR3 bases: TGTGCCACCGACCGGGACCCGGGGGGGACTGAAGCTTTCTTT. This gives the protein CATDRDPGGTEAFF.

The V gene is TRBV4-2, the J gene TRBJ1-1, with a possible D match to TRBD1 (5 bases). The V and J ends lost 0 bases and 7 bases respectively, with 18 bases between them. This CDR3 is 16 amino acids long. Germline lookup yields CDR1 LGHNA and CDR2 YNFKEQ. CDR3 protein: CASSQDLSDRFLEAFF. CDR3 DNA sequence: TGTGCCAGCAGCCAAGATCTTAGTGACAGATTCCTTGAAGCTTTCTTT.

This sequence joins TRBV9 and TRBJ1-3; maybe TRBD1 (6 bases). Trimming took 4 bases from V and 0 from J, leaving 17 bases between them. There are 17 residues in the CDR3. The V gene's germline CDR1 is SGDLS and CDR2 YYNGEE. The CDR3 sequence: CASSPQGIRGSGNTIYF. For the CDR3, the DNA is TGTGCCAGCAGCCCCCAAGGGATCAGGGGCTCTGGAAACACCATATATTTT.

V gene TRBV2 combines with J gene TRBJ2-2; no clear D gene. Germline values: CDR1 SNHLY, CDR2 FYNNEI. Trimming cost V 6 bases and J 4 bases, with 15 bases left between them. This CDR3 is built from 15 residues. The CDR3 spells CASSELREFTGELFF. CDR3 in DNA: TGTGCCAGCAGCGAACTCCGCGAGTTCACCGGGGAGCTGTTTTTT.

This chain connects TRBV5-5 to TRBJ1-1, with TRBD1 as a possible D gene (5 bases). This CDR3 contains 14 residues. Trimming took 0 bases from V and 2 from J, leaving 8 bases between them. CDR1 and CDR2 from the germline V gene are SGHKS and YYEKEE (reference sequence). The DNA of the CDR3 is TGTGCCAGCAGCTTGGTGGGGCCCAACACTGAAGCTTTCTTT. Residues: CASSLVGPNTEAFF.

Only a few counts were recorded for this clone. The chain recombines TRBV6-5 with TRBJ2-6, with D perhaps matching TRBD2 (6 bases). Germline lookup yields CDR1 MNHEY and CDR2 SVGAGI. The V gene lost 2 bases and the J gene lost 4 bases, with 9 bases spanning the gap. This CDR3 is 15 amino acids long. The CDR3 nucleotides are TGTGCCAGCAGTTACACGGGGGACGGGGCCAACGTCCTGACTTTC. The encoded protein is CASSYTGDGANVLTF.

The chain employs TRBV27 and TRBJ1-5, with 9 bases matching TRBD1. V dropped 3 bases and J dropped 3; count of bases not matched to a gene: 6. This CDR3 has 16 amino acids. Per germline, CDR1 MNHEY and CDR2 SMNVEV (reference sequence). This chain's CDR3 is CASSLGQGRSNQPQHF. As DNA, the CDR3 is TGTGCCAGCAGTTTGGGACAGGGAAGGTCCAATCAGCCCCAGCATTTT.

This clone appeared a single time. The chain recombines TRBV15 with TRBJ1-1, with unresolved D. V was cut by 0 bases and J by 6 bases, with 17 bases left in between. Germline V gives CDR1 LNHNV, CDR2 YYDKDF (reference sequence). CDR3 size: 16 residues. This CDR3 reads CATSRDRRAKGPEAFF. The DNA of the CDR3 is TGTGCCACCAGCAGAGACCGGAGGGCCAAGGGCCCTGAAGCTTTCTTT.